This T cell receptor (beta chain) was sequenced in a study of blood T cell repertoires in COVID-19. Turning to the study itself: PBMCs, B-cell-depleted T cells, or T cells were the source of the cDNA or gDNA that made up the material.

V lost 6 bases and J 7 bases, leaving 6 bases between the germline ends. Germline values: CDR1 LGHNT, CDR2 FRNRAP. This CDR3 spans 11 amino acids. Original data processing: Reference gene primer amplification in the assay estimated nucleated cell counts. Measured with immunoSEQ multiplex PCR; TCRdb has only the in-frame clones, and not every one. V and J calls plus clone size are reproduced from that table; the DNA served to infer D and trimming. The sample lists about 120,000 clones; 87% were seen once. Sequenced sample: peripheral blood. The V call is TRBV12-5, the J call TRBJ1-4; no clear D. This TCR was recovered from a human donor in a cohort sampled during active COVID-19. CDR3 loop: CASGRPEKLFF. The CDR3 DNA reads as TGTGCTAGTGGGCGCCCTGAAAAACTGTTTTTT.